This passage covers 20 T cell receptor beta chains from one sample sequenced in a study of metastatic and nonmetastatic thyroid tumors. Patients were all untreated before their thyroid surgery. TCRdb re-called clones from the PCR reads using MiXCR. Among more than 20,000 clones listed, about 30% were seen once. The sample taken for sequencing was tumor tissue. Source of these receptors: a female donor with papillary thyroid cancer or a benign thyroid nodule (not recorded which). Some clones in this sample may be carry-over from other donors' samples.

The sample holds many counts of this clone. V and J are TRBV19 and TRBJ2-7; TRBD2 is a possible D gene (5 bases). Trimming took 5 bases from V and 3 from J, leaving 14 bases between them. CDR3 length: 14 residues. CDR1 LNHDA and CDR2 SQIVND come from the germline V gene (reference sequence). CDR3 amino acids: CASSLTGGGYEQYF. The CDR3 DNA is TGTGCCAGTAGTCTGACTGGCGGAGGCTACGAGCAGTACTTC.

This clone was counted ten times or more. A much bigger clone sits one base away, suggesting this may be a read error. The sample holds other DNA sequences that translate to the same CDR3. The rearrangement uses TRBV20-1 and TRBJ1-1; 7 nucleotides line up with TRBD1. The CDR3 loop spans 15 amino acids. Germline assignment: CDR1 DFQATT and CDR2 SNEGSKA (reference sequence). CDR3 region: CSATLYRGSNTEAFF. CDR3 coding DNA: TGCAGTGCGACGCTCTACAGGGGAAGTAACACTGAAGCTTTCTTC.

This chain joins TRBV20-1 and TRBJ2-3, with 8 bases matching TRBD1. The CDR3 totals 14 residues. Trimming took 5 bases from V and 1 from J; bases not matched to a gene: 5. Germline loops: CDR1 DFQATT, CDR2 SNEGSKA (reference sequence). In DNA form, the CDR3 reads TGCAGTGCTTACCACAGGGGGGGCACAGATACGCAGTATTTT. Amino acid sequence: CSAYHRGGTDTQYF.

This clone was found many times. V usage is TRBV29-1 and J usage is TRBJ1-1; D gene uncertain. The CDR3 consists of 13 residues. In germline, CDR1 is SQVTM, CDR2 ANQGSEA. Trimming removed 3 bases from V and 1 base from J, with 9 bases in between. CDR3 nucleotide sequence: TGCAGCGTTGACTCTCCCGAGAACACTGAAGCTTTCTTT. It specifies CSVDSPENTEAFF.

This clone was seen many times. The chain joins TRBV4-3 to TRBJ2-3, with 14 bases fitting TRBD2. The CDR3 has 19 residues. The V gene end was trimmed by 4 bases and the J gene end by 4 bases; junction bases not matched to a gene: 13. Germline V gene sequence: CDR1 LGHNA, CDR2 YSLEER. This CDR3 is CASSPIGNGLAGGPDTQYF. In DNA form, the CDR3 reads TGCGCCAGCAGCCCCATAGGCAACGGACTAGCGGGGGGCCCAGATACGCAGTATTTT.

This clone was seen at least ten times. The DNA for the CDR3 is TGCAGCGTCGCCGCCTCGGGACAGACCTATGGCTACACCTTC. Translating gives CSVAASGQTYGYTF. This chain links TRBV29-1 with TRBJ1-2; 7 nucleotides line up with TRBD1. Germline-derived CDR1 and CDR2 are SQVTM and ANQGSEA. The CDR3 contains 14 residues. Trimming removed 6 bases from V and 4 bases from J; junction bases left unmatched: 11.

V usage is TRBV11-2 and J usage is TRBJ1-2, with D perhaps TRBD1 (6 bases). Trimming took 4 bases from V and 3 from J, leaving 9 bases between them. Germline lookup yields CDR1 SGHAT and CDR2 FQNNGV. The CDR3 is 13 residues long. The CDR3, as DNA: TGTGCCAGCAGCTCGGACAGCTACTATGGCTACACCTTC. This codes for CASSSDSYYGYTF.

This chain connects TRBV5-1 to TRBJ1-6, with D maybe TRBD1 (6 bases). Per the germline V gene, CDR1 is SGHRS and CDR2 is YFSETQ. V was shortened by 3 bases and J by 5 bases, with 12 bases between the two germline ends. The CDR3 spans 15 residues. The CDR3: CASSSTGRDNSPLHF. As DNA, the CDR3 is TGCGCCAGCAGCTCAACAGGGCGGGATAATTCACCCCTCCACTTT.

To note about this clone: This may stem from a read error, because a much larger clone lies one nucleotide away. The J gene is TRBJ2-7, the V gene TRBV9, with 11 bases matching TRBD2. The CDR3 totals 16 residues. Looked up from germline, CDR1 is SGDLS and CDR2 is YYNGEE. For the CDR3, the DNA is TGTGCCAGCAGCGTAGGCCCGGGACTAGCGGTGTACGAGCAGTGCTTC. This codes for CASSVGPGLAVYEQCF. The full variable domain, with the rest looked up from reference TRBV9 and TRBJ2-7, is DSGVTQTPKHLITATGQRVTLRCSPRSGDLSVYWYQQSLDQGLQFLIQYYNGEERAKGNILERFSAQQFPDLHSELNLSSLELGDSALYFCASSVGPGLAVYEQCFGPGTRLTVT.

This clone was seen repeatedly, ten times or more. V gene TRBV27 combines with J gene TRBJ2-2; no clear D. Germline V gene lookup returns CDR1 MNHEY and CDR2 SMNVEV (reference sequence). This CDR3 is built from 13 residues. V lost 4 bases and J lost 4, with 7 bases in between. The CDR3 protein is CASSSAITGELFF. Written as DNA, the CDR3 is TGTGCCAGCAGTTCGGCGATCACCGGGGAGCTGTTTTTT.

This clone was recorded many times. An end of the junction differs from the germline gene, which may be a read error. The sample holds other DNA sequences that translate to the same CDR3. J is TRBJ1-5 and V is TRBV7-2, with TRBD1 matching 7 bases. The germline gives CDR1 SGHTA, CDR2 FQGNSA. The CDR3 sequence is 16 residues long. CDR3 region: CASSLTGQPNNQPQHF. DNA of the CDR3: TGTGCCAGTAGCTTAACGGGACAGCCCAACAATCAGCCCCAGCATTTT.

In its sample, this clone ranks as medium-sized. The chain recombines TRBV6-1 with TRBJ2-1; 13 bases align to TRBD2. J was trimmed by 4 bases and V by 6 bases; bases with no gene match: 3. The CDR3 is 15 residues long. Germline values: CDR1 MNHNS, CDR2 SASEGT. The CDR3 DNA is TGTGCCAGCAGCAAACTAGCGGGGGGGTACAATGAGCAGTTCTTC. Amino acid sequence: CASSKLAGGYNEQFF.

The CDR3 loop reads CASSETGGTPYEQYF. The CDR3 nucleotides are TGTGCCAGCAGTGAGACGGGGGGAACTCCCTACGAGCAGTACTTC. The chain combines TRBV2 with TRBJ2-7; 7 nucleotides match TRBD2. The CDR3 totals 15 residues. The V gene end was trimmed by 3 bases and the J gene end by 2 bases; junction bases not matched to a gene: 7. The germline V gene encodes CDR1 SNHLY and CDR2 FYNNEI.

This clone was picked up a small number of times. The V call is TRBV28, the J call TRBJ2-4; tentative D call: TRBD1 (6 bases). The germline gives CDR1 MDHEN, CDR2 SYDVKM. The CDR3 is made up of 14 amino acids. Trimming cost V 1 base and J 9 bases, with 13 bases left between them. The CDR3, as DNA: TGTGCCAGCAGTTTATCGGGCAGGGGTAGCATTCAGTACTTC. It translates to CASSLSGRGSIQYF.

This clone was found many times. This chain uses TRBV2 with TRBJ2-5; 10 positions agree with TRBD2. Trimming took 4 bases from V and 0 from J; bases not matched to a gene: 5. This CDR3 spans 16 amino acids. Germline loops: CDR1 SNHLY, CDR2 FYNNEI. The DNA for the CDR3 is TGTGCCAGCAGTGGAGCTAGCGGGGGACACCAAGAGACCCAGTACTTC. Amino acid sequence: CASSGASGGHQETQYF.

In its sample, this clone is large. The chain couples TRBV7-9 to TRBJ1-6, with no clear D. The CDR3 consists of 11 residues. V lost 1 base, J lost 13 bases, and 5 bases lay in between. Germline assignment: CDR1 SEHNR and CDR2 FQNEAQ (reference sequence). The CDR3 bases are TGTGCCAGCAGCTTAGTTGGTCCCCTCCACTTT. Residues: CASSLVGPLHF.

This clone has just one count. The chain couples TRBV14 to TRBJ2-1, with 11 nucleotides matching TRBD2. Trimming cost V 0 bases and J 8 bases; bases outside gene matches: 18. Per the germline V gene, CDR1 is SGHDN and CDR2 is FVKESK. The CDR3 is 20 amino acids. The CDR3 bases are TGTGCCAGCAGCCAAGATGGTCGACTAGCGGGGTATCTACTACGTGATGAGCAGTTCTTC. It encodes CASSQDGRLAGYLLRDEQFF. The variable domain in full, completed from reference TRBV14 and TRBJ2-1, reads EAGVTQFPSHSVIEKGQTVTLRCDPISGHDNLYWYRRVMGKEIKFLLHFVKESKQDESGMPNNRFLAERTGGTYSTLKVQPAELEDSGVYFCASSQDGRLAGYLLRDEQFFGPGTRLTVL.

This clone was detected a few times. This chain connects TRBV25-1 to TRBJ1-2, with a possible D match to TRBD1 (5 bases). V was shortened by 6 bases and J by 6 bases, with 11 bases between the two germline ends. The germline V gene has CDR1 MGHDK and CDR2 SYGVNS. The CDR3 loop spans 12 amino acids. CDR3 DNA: TGTGCCAGCAGGGGGCAGTTTGATGGCTACACCTTC. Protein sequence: CASRGQFDGYTF.

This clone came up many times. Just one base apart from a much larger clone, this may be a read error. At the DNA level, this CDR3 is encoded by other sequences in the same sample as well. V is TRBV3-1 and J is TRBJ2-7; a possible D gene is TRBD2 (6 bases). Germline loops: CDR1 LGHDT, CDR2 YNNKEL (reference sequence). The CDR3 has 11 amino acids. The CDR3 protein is CASSQGGEQYF. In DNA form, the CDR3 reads TGTGCCAGTAGCCAAGGAGGGGAGCAGTACTTC.

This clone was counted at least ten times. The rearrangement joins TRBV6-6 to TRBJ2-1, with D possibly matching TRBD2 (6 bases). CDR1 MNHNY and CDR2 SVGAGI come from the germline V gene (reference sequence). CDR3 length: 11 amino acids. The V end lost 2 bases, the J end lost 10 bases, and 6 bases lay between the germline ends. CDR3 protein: CASSYGGEQFF. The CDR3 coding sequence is TGTGCCAGCAGTTACGGGGGGGAGCAGTTCTTC.